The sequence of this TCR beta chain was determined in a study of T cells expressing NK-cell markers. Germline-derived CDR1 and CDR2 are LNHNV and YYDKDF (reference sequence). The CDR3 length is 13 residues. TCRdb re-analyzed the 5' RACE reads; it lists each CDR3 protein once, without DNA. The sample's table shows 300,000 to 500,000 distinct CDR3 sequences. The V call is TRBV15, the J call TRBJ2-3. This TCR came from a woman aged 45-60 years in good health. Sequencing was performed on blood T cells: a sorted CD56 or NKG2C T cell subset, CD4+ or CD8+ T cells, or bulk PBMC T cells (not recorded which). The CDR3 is CATSAVSTDTQYF.